The text below deals with one T cell receptor beta chain. These data belong to a study of blood T cell repertoires in COVID-19. Study in general: Some COVID-19 samples were acute and others convalescent; all came from the United States, Italy and Spain. Sources were T cells, B-cell-depleted T cells, or PBMCs; the material itself was cDNA or gDNA.

Per the original data handling: Amplification of reference gene primers was used by the study to estimate nucleated cell counts. Sequenced by immunoSEQ multiplex PCR; TCRdb stores in-frame clones only, minus some. From that table come the V and J calls and clone size; the DNA was used to work out D and trimming. The sample carries more than 100,000 clones, approximately 88% recorded once. Sequenced: peripheral blood. This TCR was sampled from a woman aged 25 to 45 who had recovered from COVID-19.

In DNA form, the CDR3 reads TGCAGTGCTAGTACTGCAGGGGGCTTCGGAAAACTGTTTTTT. Protein sequence: CSASTAGGFGKLFF. The chain uses TRBV20-1 and TRBJ1-4; TRBD1 aligns across 8 bases. Trimming at V came to 3 bases and at J to 10 bases, leaving 10 bases not matched to a gene. The CDR3 is 14 residues long. CDR1 and CDR2 from the germline V gene are DFQATT and SNEGSKA (reference sequence).